This T cell receptor beta chain was identified in a study of shared clonotypes between healthy human individuals. Regarding the study as a whole: Naive subsets typically showed greater estimated richness than memory subsets. Sharing across four donors was highest in naive CD4 (around 5%) and lowest in memory CD8 (around 0.4%).

Memory CD4+ cells were the fraction left after CD45RA+ naive selection. The V gene's germline CDR1 is SGHDT and CDR2 YYEEEE. V was pared by 1 base and J by 2 bases, with 13 bases between. The CDR3 covers 15 residues. As to this clone: The antigen is undetermined.

An even split of each subset's genomic DNA across several immunoSEQ plates was performed. This table comes from immunoSEQ multiplex PCR, and its TCRdb copy is limited to in-frame clones, with some not included. Of more than 2 million clones in the sample, 95% are singletons; the top ten hold more than 0.1%. The clonotype was recovered from a young man in good health. The specimen sequenced was naive CD4+ T cells sorted from blood. Specified subset: CD45RA+ positively selected. The chain has TRBV5-6 and TRBJ2-7; the D gene is possibly TRBD2 (7 bases). The CDR3 protein is CASSLMSGTTYEQYF. CDR3 in DNA: TGTGCCAGCAGCTTGATGAGCGGGACAACCTACGAGCAGTACTTC.